This is a list of T cell receptor beta chains from one sample in a study of cytomegalovirus exposure and HLA in healthy donors. The repertoire was sequenced with immunoSEQ multiplex PCR; TCRdb's copy has only in-frame clones and lacks some. The data show some 150,000 clones, 80% to 85% seen once. Sequenced: PBMCs. The receptors shown here come from a boy younger than 10 in good health and CMV-seronegative. CDR3s include the opening cysteine and the closing phenylalanine or tryptophan. A D gene is named only where the DNA matches it firmly. Rows may omit the clone size; those that give it use once, few, many or a size class.

j_gene | abundance | d_gene | v_gene | CDR3nt | CDR3aa
TRBJ2-1 | - | - | TRBV7-9 | TGTGCCAGCAGCATAATCAATGAGCAGTTCTTC | CASSIINEQFF
TRBJ2-7 | - | - | TRBV28 | TGTGCCAGCAGTATAGCCCGCGAGCAGTACTTC | CASSIAREQYF
TRBJ2-7 | few | - | TRBV5-6 | TGTGCCAGCAGCCTCCCCGGGGATAGGCTATCCGAGCAGTACTTC | CASSLPGDRLSEQYF
TRBJ2-7 | few | - | TRBV27 | TGTGCCAGCAGTTTAAGCAGGGGTGCAAACGAGCAGTACTTC | CASSLSRGANEQYF
TRBJ1-5 | - | - | TRBV5-1 | TGCGCCAGCAGCCCTGGGGACATTCGTAGCAATCAGCCCCAGCATTTT | CASSPGDIRSNQPQHF
TRBJ2-7 | - | - | TRBV28 | TGTGCCAGCAGTTTATGGGGCGGGTCCTACGAGCAGTACTTC | CASSLWGGSYEQYF
TRBJ1-3 | - | - | TRBV25-1 | TGTGCCAGCAGTCGGGTTAACCTCTCTGGAAACACCATATATTTT | CASSRVNLSGNTIYF
TRBJ1-2 | few | - | TRBV6-1 | TGTGCCAGCGGTAGTTATGGCTACACCTTC | CASGSYGYTF
TRBJ2-2 | - | - | TRBV9 | TGTGCCAGCAGCCAAGCGACGGGACATCTAAACACCGGGGAGCTGTTTTTT | CASSQATGHLNTGELFF
TRBJ1-1 | - | - | TRBV9 | TGTGCCAGCAGCGCCTCAAGCGGGGCCGTGCCTGAAGCTTTCTTT | CASSASSGAVPEAFF
TRBJ2-7 | - | TRBD1 | TRBV6-5 | TGTGCCAGCCAGCCGCGGGACAGGGGGCTTCGCGAGCAGTACTTC | CASQPRDRGLREQYF
TRBJ2-5 | - | - | TRBV11-3 | TGTGCCAGCAGCTCCCGACAGGACCAAGAGACCCAGTACTTC | CASSSRQDQETQYF
TRBJ2-1 | - | TRBD1 | TRBV28 | TGTGCCAGCAGTTCTTGGACAGGGGACTACAATGAGCAGTTCTTC | CASSSWTGDYNEQFF
TRBJ1-1 | - | - | TRBV19 | TGTGCCAGTAGTTGGACTGGAAACACTGAAGCTTTCTTT | CASSWTGNTEAFF
TRBJ1-4 | - | TRBD1 | TRBV5-4 | TGTGCCAGCAGCCCGACAGGGGGCGACCATATGAAACTGTTTTTT | CASSPTGGDHMKLFF
TRBJ2-7 | - | TRBD1 | TRBV6-1 | TGTGCCAGCAGTGAAGCGTTTCAGGGGGCCTACGAGCAGTACTTC | CASSEAFQGAYEQYF
TRBJ1-5 | few | - | TRBV6-1 | TGTGCCAGCACCGCACCGGGGTTCAATCAGCCCCAGCATTTT | CASTAPGFNQPQHF
TRBJ1-2 | once | - | TRBV5-1 | TGCGCCAGCAGCCCGCCCCGTCTATCCCGGAACTATGGCTACACCTTC | CASSPPRLSRNYGYTF
TRBJ2-7 | - | - | TRBV2 | TGTGCCAGCAGTTGGGATGACAGGAAACCCTCCTACGAGCAGTACTTC | CASSWDDRKPSYEQYF
TRBJ2-7 | few | TRBD1 | TRBV4-1 | TGCGCCAGCAGCCAAGTGGTGGACAGGGGCTACGAGCAGTACTTC | CASSQVVDRGYEQYF
TRBJ1-5 | few | TRBD1 | TRBV5-1 | TGCGCCAGCAGCTTGGGGGACAGGGCGAGCAATCAGCCCCAGCATTTT | CASSLGDRASNQPQHF
TRBJ1-2 | - | - | TRBV2 | TGTGCCAGCAGTGAAGAACTTCTAGGGGGGGGCCCCTATGGCTACACCTTC | CASSEELLGGGPYGYTF
TRBJ2-6 | - | - | TRBV5-1 | TGCGCCAGCAGCTTGTTTGGGGGCATCCAATCTGGGGCCAACGTCCTGACTTTC | CASSLFGGIQSGANVLTF
TRBJ1-1 | - | - | TRBV5-4 | TGTGCCAGCAGCCCTACAGGAGATAATGAAGCTTTCTTT | CASSPTGDNEAFF
TRBJ2-5 | - | - | TRBV10-3 | TGTGCCATCAGTGAGGGTGCAGGGCAGGCAGAGACCCAGTACTTC | CAISEGAGQAETQYF
TRBJ2-5 | - | - | TRBV28 | TGTGCCAGCAGTTTTCCGGGGAAGACCCAGTACTTC | CASSFPGKTQYF
TRBJ2-3 | few | - | TRBV5-4 | TGTGCCAGCAGCTTGGCCTACCCAGATACGCAGTATTTT | CASSLAYPDTQYF
TRBJ1-1 | few | - | TRBV18 | TGTGCCAGCTCACCGGCAGATAACAGGAACACTGAAGCTTTCTTT | CASSPADNRNTEAFF
TRBJ2-4 | - | - | TRBV13 | TGTGCCAGCAGCCCAGGGATAAACATTCAGTACTTC | CASSPGINIQYF
TRBJ2-3 | once | TRBD1 | TRBV7-9 | TGTGCCAGCAGCGCCACCCGGGACAGTTACACAGATACGCAGTATTTT | CASSATRDSYTDTQYF
TRBJ2-2 | - | TRBD1 | TRBV10-3 | TGTGCCATCAGTGAGCCCGCCGGGACAGGGGGCTACACCGGGGAGCTGTTTTTT | CAISEPAGTGGYTGELFF
TRBJ2-1 | once | TRBD2 | TRBV7-3 | TGTGCCAGCAGCTTTCGGCGGGAGCCCTACAATGAGCAGTTCTTC | CASSFRREPYNEQFF
TRBJ1-2 | - | - | TRBV27 | TGTGCCAGCAGTTTATCCCAGGGTTTCTCTGGCTACACCTTC | CASSLSQGFSGYTF
TRBJ1-5 | - | - | TRBV7-9 | TGTGCCAGCGCTAAAACCGGACAGACCCAGCATTTT | CASAKTGQTQHF
TRBJ2-3 | - | - | TRBV5-4 | TGTGCCAGCAGCTTGGAGGTAGGGGGTGGAGATACGCAGTATTTT | CASSLEVGGGDTQYF
TRBJ2-1 | - | TRBD1 | TRBV4-1 | TGCGCCAGCAGCCAGAACTCGGGACAGTGGGGCCGGAGCTCCTACAATGAGCAGTTCTTC | CASSQNSGQWGRSSYNEQFF
TRBJ1-5 | - | - | TRBV27 | TGTGCCAGCAGTTTTGTAGGGGATAGCAATCAGCCCCAGCATTTT | CASSFVGDSNQPQHF
TRBJ2-3 | - | TRBD2 | TRBV9 | TGTGCCAGCAGCGTGATGGCGGGAGGCCCGATCGGAAAAGATACGCAGTATTTT | CASSVMAGGPIGKDTQYF
TRBJ2-1 | - | TRBD1 | TRBV27 | TGTGCCAGCAGTTTATCGTGGCAGGGGGCCGATGAGCAGTTCTTC | CASSLSWQGADEQFF
TRBJ2-5 | few | - | TRBV29-1 | TGCAGCGTTGAAGGGTCTACAGGCGAAGAGACCCAGTACTTC | CSVEGSTGEETQYF
TRBJ1-1 | few | - | TRBV6-4 | TGTGCCAGCAGGAACCTGGGCCAGAACACTGAAGCTTTCTTT | CASRNLGQNTEAFF
TRBJ1-5 | - | - | TRBV6-1 | TGTGCCAGCAACTCAGGGGTAAGCAATCAGCCCCAGCATTTT | CASNSGVSNQPQHF
TRBJ2-7 | - | - | TRBV5-6 | TGTGCCAGCAGCGTGCCTAGACAGGACGCCTACGAGCAGTACTTC | CASSVPRQDAYEQYF
TRBJ1-6 | - | - | TRBV5-1 | TGCGCCAGCAGCTTGGTTGGCAGGGGCCGAGATTCACCCCTCCACTTT | CASSLVGRGRDSPLHF
TRBJ1-5 | - | TRBD1 | TRBV30 | TGTGCCTGGAGTCCACCTTTACCGGGACAGGGGCCCAATCAGCCCCAGCATTTT | CAWSPPLPGQGPNQPQHF
TRBJ1-5 | - | TRBD1 | TRBV28 | TGTGCCAGCAGTTTTTCCAGGGGGGTAGGTCAGCCCCAGCATTTT | CASSFSRGVGQPQHF
TRBJ1-2 | - | - | TRBV28 | TGTGCCAGCAAGGCTGGGGGGGGCGACGGCTACACCTTC | CASKAGGGDGYTF
TRBJ2-3 | - | TRBD2 | TRBV5-1 | TGCGCCAGCAGCCTTGGTTGGAGCGGGGTTAGCACAGATACGCAGTATTTT | CASSLGWSGVSTDTQYF
TRBJ2-7 | - | - | TRBV7-6 | TGTGCCAGCAGCTATGACAGAGCTTACGAGCAGTACTTC | CASSYDRAYEQYF
TRBJ2-7 | few | TRBD2 | TRBV9 | TGTGCCAGCAGCGTAGGAGCGGGAGCCGCCTACGAGCAGTACTTC | CASSVGAGAAYEQYF
TRBJ1-1 | - | - | TRBV11-2 | TGTGCCAGCAGCCTCAGACAGGCGCTAGGTAACACTGAAGCTTTCTTT | CASSLRQALGNTEAFF
TRBJ1-1 | - | - | TRBV29-1 | TGCAGCGTTGAGGGGAGCCCCGCCACTGAAGCTTTCTTT | CSVEGSPATEAFF
TRBJ1-2 | - | TRBD1 | TRBV5-1 | TGCGCCAGCAGCCGAGAATTAACAGGGGGGGCTAACTATGGCTACACCTTC | CASSRELTGGANYGYTF
TRBJ1-2 | - | TRBD1 | TRBV12-5 | TGTGCTAGTGGACCACACAGGGGATCTGGCTACACCTTC | CASGPHRGSGYTF
TRBJ1-2 | - | - | TRBV9 | TGTGCCTTAGGGGGTATTTCCCCAAGTAACTATGGCTACACCTTC | CALGGISPSNYGYTF
TRBJ2-2 | - | - | TRBV30 | TGTGCCTTTGAGACCGGGGAGCTGTTTTTT | CAFETGELFF
TRBJ2-7 | - | TRBD1 | TRBV15 | TGTGCCACCAGCAGAGATCGGAGGACAGGGGTCGACGAGCAGTACTTC | CATSRDRRTGVDEQYF
TRBJ2-7 | once | TRBD1 | TRBV6-1 | TGTGCCAGCAGCCTTGACAGGGGGCACGAGCAGTACTTC | CASSLDRGHEQYF
TRBJ1-4 | - | TRBD1 | TRBV5-1 | TGCGCCAGCAGATTCACGGGACAGGGGATGGAAAAACTGTTTTTT | CASRFTGQGMEKLFF
TRBJ1-2 | - | TRBD1 | TRBV29-1 | TGCAGCGTTGACCAGGGGGGCTATGGCTACACCTTC | CSVDQGGYGYTF